The 9 T cell receptor beta chains below all came from one sample that was sequenced in a study of T cell changes during pregnancy in multiple sclerosis. Assay: immunoSEQ multiplex PCR; the TCRdb copy retains only in-frame clones and omits some. This table holds more than 40,000 clones, roughly 94% found once. The source material was CD4+ T cells from peripheral blood mononuclear cells, sampled in the second trimester of pregnancy. The receptors originated from a female donor with multiple sclerosis, enrolled in a pregnancy study.

This clone was recorded a few times. This chain links TRBV5-4 with TRBJ1-2; D perhaps matches TRBD1 (5 bases). CDR1 is SGHNT, CDR2 YYREEE, per germline (reference sequence). Trimming cost V 0 bases and J 4 bases, with 16 bases left between them. This CDR3 comprises 16 residues. The CDR3 sequence: CASSLAGGAGIYGYTF. The CDR3 DNA reads as TGTGCCAGCAGCTTGGCCGGGGGTGCAGGAATCTATGGCTACACCTTC.

The chain employs TRBV23-1 and TRBJ2-7; 11 nucleotides match TRBD1. TRBV23-1 is designated an ORF whose function remains uncertain. V dropped 3 bases and J dropped 0; count of bases not matched to a gene: 4. The CDR3 covers 16 residues. CDR3 sequence: CASSHRGTGGSYEQYF. CDR3 in DNA: TGCGCCAGCAGTCATCGAGGGACAGGGGGCTCCTACGAGCAGTACTTC.

The CDR3 DNA sequence: TGTGCCAGCAGCCGGGACAGTCAGCCCCAGCATTTT. As protein: CASSRDSQPQHF. V is TRBV6-1 and J is TRBJ1-5, with TRBD1 matching 7 bases. The CDR3 loop spans 12 amino acids. J gave up 6 bases and V 6 bases, and 2 bases lay outside the gene matches. In germline, CDR1 is MNHNS, CDR2 SASEGT.

The rearrangement joins TRBV10-3 to TRBJ2-7; 7 bases match TRBD2. Germline-derived CDR1 and CDR2 are ENHRY and SYGVKD. Trimming cost V 2 bases and J 0 bases; bases outside gene matches: 1. CDR3 length: 14 amino acids. The CDR3, as DNA: TGTGCCATCAGTGAGGGCGGGAGCTCCTACGAGCAGTACTTC. It specifies CAISEGGSSYEQYF.

The chain recombines TRBV5-1 with TRBJ2-7, with TRBD1 matching over 9 bases. In germline, CDR1 is SGHRS, CDR2 YFSETQ. The CDR3 spans 15 residues. The ends lost 0 bases at V and 2 bases at J; junction bases unmatched: 3. The CDR3 reads CASSLGGTGTYEQYF. DNA of the CDR3: TGCGCCAGCAGCTTGGGCGGGACAGGGACCTACGAGCAGTACTTC.

The rearrangement uses TRBV11-2 and TRBJ2-7; no clear D gene. The CDR3 covers 14 residues. From germline, CDR1 is SGHAT and CDR2 FQNNGV. The V and J ends lost 5 bases and 0 bases respectively, with 11 bases between them. Here the CDR3 DNA reads TGTGCCAGCAGCCTAAGTTTGTTCTCCTACGAGCAGTACTTC. This translates into CASSLSLFSYEQYF.

CDR3 DNA: TGTGCCAGCAGTTACTCCCGACAGACGACTGAAGCTTTCTTT. Its protein is CASSYSRQTTEAFF. This rearrangement joins TRBV6-5 to TRBJ1-1; maybe TRBD1 (5 bases). Germline values: CDR1 MNHEY, CDR2 SVGAGI. The CDR3 length is 14 residues. Trimming shortened V by 0 bases and J by 5 bases, and 10 bases separated the two germline ends.

The rearrangement joins TRBV5-5 to TRBJ2-7; TRBD2 matches at 7 bases. The CDR3 consists of 13 residues. In germline, CDR1 is SGHKS, CDR2 YYEKEE (reference sequence). V was pared by 0 bases and J by 5 bases, with 2 bases of the junction left unmatched. This CDR3 is CASSLVGRDEQYF. CDR3 in DNA: TGTGCCAGCAGCTTGGTGGGGAGGGACGAGCAGTACTTC.

The chain is built from TRBV14 and TRBJ1-2; 9 nucleotides align to TRBD1. The CDR3 totals 17 residues. Germline loops: CDR1 SGHDN, CDR2 FVKESK. V lost 2 bases and J lost 4; bases outside the gene matches: 11. The chain's CDR3 is CASSQPMTGGRGYGYTF. Here the CDR3 DNA reads TGTGCCAGCAGCCAACCGATGACAGGGGGTCGGGGCTATGGCTACACCTTC.